This TCR beta chain was captured in a study of CD8 T cells in ankylosing spondylitis. Whole-study findings and limits: Disease-linked clones reportedly concentrated significantly in matched ankylosing spondylitis synovial fluid. Some of the motif variants had earlier been found in reactive arthritis patients' fluid and blood. A motif of roughly 8 highly homologous TCR beta variants was seen as apparently characteristic of ankylosing spondylitis blood.

Scientists made TCR beta libraries using quantitative 5'-RACE with molecular barcodes. TCRdb analysed the 5' RACE reads with MiXCR anew, one entry per CDR3 protein. This sample carries 250,000 or so distinct CDR3 sequences, 20% to 30% of them seen once, and the ten largest clones take less than 0.75%. Trimming cost V 3 bases and J 0 bases; bases outside gene matches: 8. CDR3 length: 16 residues. Germline V CDR1 and CDR2: SGHKS, YYEKEE (reference sequence). This clonotype was counted at least ten times. Its antigen remains unknown. Sequencing used blood, either unsorted or a sorted T cell fraction (not recorded which). This receptor was taken from a male donor with ankylosing spondylitis or in good health (not recorded which). This chain joins TRBV5-5 and TRBJ1-1; 7 bases line up with TRBD1. As DNA, the CDR3 is TGTGCCAGCAGCTGGAGACCGGGACAGATGAACACTGAAGCTTTCTTT. Its protein is CASSWRPGQMNTEAFF.